This TCR beta chain was identified during a study of T cells expressing NK-cell markers. Germline assignment: CDR1 KGHSH and CDR2 LQKENI. This CDR3 has 14 amino acids. From the 5' RACE reads, TCRdb lists one entry per CDR3 protein and no DNA. The sample table includes 200,000 to 300,000 distinct CDR3 sequences. The chain carries TRBV18 and TRBJ1-2. The TCR comes from a man between 18 and 29 years old in good health. The sequenced sample was blood T cells: a sorted CD56 or NKG2C T cell subset, CD4+ or CD8+ T cells, or bulk PBMC T cells (not recorded which). The CDR3: CASSPVEDFYGYTF.